This is a list of T cell receptor beta chains from one sample in a study of shared clonotypes between healthy human individuals. TCRdb keeps only in-frame clones here, not all; method: immunoSEQ multiplex PCR. Here the sample spans 2.5 million or so clones, over 85% being singletons. Specimen: naive CD4+ T cells sorted from blood. The receptors derive from a man in his late teens or twenties in good health. The CDR3 runs from the conserved cysteine through the conserved F or W. The order of the fields is V gene, clone size, D gene, J gene, CDR3 protein, CDR3 DNA. The D gene is left open where the match is weak. Not all rows give a size; the values are once, few, many and, for expanded clones, a class.

v_call: TRBV19
clone_size: once
d_call: -
j_call: TRBJ1-1
cdr3_aa: CASSTSRGNTEAFF
cdr3_nt: TGTGCCAGTAGTACCTCGCGGGGAAACACTGAAGCTTTCTTT

v_call: TRBV7-9
clone_size: -
d_call: TRBD2
j_call: TRBJ2-5
cdr3_aa: CASRRAGGETQYF
cdr3_nt: TGTGCCAGCAGGCGAGCGGGGGGAGAGACCCAGTACTTC

v_call: TRBV7-9
clone_size: -
d_call: TRBD2
j_call: TRBJ2-1
cdr3_aa: CASSPGTSGTNHWNEQFF
cdr3_nt: TGTGCCAGCAGCCCCGGGACTAGCGGGACGAATCATTGGAATGAGCAGTTCTTC

v_call: TRBV7-2
clone_size: -
d_call: TRBD2
j_call: TRBJ2-1
cdr3_aa: CASSLVFQRGSYNEQFF
cdr3_nt: TGTGCCAGCAGCTTAGTGTTTCAGCGGGGCTCCTACAATGAGCAGTTCTTC

v_call: TRBV29-1
clone_size: -
d_call: -
j_call: TRBJ1-2
cdr3_aa: CSVDGGGYGYTF
cdr3_nt: TGCAGCGTTGACGGGGGGGGCTATGGCTACACCTTC

v_call: TRBV5-1
clone_size: -
d_call: -
j_call: TRBJ2-5
cdr3_aa: CASSLLWETQYF
cdr3_nt: TGCGCCAGCAGCTTGTTGTGGGAGACCCAGTACTTC

v_call: TRBV2
clone_size: -
d_call: TRBD1
j_call: TRBJ1-5
cdr3_aa: CASMGQGLQPQHF
cdr3_nt: TGTGCCAGCATGGGACAGGGTCTTCAGCCCCAGCATTTT

v_call: TRBV19
clone_size: -
d_call: -
j_call: TRBJ1-1
cdr3_aa: CASSRTGSTEAFF
cdr3_nt: TGTGCCAGTAGTCGAACAGGGTCCACTGAAGCTTTCTTT

v_call: TRBV7-9
clone_size: -
d_call: -
j_call: TRBJ1-2
cdr3_aa: CASSLAVTSF
cdr3_nt: TGTGCCAGCAGCTTAGCGGTCACTAGCTTC

v_call: TRBV6-7
clone_size: few
d_call: -
j_call: TRBJ1-5
cdr3_aa: CASSYPAGFGQPQHF
cdr3_nt: TGTGCCAGCAGTTACCCGGCGGGGTTCGGTCAGCCCCAGCATTTT

v_call: TRBV18
clone_size: -
d_call: -
j_call: TRBJ2-5
cdr3_aa: CASSSGTLATQYF
cdr3_nt: TGTGCCAGCTCATCCGGGACTTTAGCGACCCAGTACTTC

v_call: TRBV10-3
clone_size: -
d_call: -
j_call: TRBJ1-4
cdr3_aa: CAISESDRPNEKLFF
cdr3_nt: TGTGCCATCAGTGAGTCGGACAGACCAAATGAAAAACTGTTTTTT

v_call: TRBV29-1
clone_size: once
d_call: -
j_call: TRBJ2-3
cdr3_aa: CSDERGPTDTQYF
cdr3_nt: TGCAGCGATGAACGGGGGCCCACAGATACGCAGTATTTT

v_call: TRBV28
clone_size: -
d_call: -
j_call: TRBJ2-6
cdr3_aa: CASSGGSTGANVLTF
cdr3_nt: TGTGCCAGCAGCGGGGGATCCACTGGGGCCAACGTCCTGACTTTC

v_call: TRBV5-1
clone_size: once
d_call: -
j_call: TRBJ2-5
cdr3_aa: CASSLRARGLETQYF
cdr3_nt: -

v_call: TRBV6-5
clone_size: -
d_call: -
j_call: TRBJ2-6
cdr3_aa: CASSYAQSSGANVLTF
cdr3_nt: TGTGCCAGCAGTTACGCTCAGAGCTCTGGGGCCAACGTCCTGACTTTC

v_call: TRBV7-2
clone_size: -
d_call: -
j_call: TRBJ2-1
cdr3_aa: CASSLVREDEQFF
cdr3_nt: TGTGCCAGCAGCTTAGTCAGGGAAGATGAGCAGTTCTTC

v_call: TRBV7-6
clone_size: -
d_call: -
j_call: TRBJ2-2
cdr3_aa: CASSLVANTGELFF
cdr3_nt: TGTGCCAGCAGCTTGGTAGCGAACACCGGGGAGCTGTTTTTT

v_call: TRBV28
clone_size: -
d_call: -
j_call: TRBJ2-7
cdr3_aa: CASSSGTPSYEQYF
cdr3_nt: TGTGCCAGCAGTTCCGGGACACCATCCTACGAGCAGTACTTC

v_call: TRBV7-2
clone_size: -
d_call: -
j_call: TRBJ1-5
cdr3_aa: CASSLVREGRPQHF
cdr3_nt: TGTGCCAGCAGCTTAGTAAGGGAGGGGCGGCCCCAGCATTTT

v_call: TRBV6-6
clone_size: -
d_call: TRBD1
j_call: TRBJ1-1
cdr3_aa: CASSYGTANTEAFF
cdr3_nt: TGTGCCAGCAGTTACGGGACAGCGAACACTGAAGCTTTCTTT

v_call: TRBV6-5
clone_size: once
d_call: TRBD1
j_call: TRBJ1-1
cdr3_aa: CASSATGGNTEAFF
cdr3_nt: TGTGCCAGCAGTGCGACAGGGGGGAACACTGAAGCTTTCTTT

v_call: TRBV7-3
clone_size: -
d_call: TRBD2
j_call: TRBJ2-7
cdr3_aa: CASSLKGGLAGEQYF
cdr3_nt: TGTGCCAGCAGCTTGAAGGGGGGACTAGCGGGCGAGCAGTACTTC

v_call: TRBV5-1
clone_size: -
d_call: -
j_call: TRBJ1-1
cdr3_aa: CASSFSATSQAFF
cdr3_nt: TGCGCCAGCAGCTTTTCGGCAACGTCTCAAGCTTTCTTT

v_call: TRBV7-2
clone_size: -
d_call: -
j_call: TRBJ1-3
cdr3_aa: CASSLRGQDGNTIYF
cdr3_nt: TGTGCCAGCAGCTTAAGGGGACAAGATGGAAACACCATATATTTT

v_call: TRBV7-2
clone_size: -
d_call: -
j_call: TRBJ2-3
cdr3_aa: CASSSQILGTTDTQYF
cdr3_nt: TGTGCCAGCAGCTCCCAAATACTAGGGACCACAGATACGCAGTATTTT

v_call: TRBV10-2
clone_size: once
d_call: -
j_call: TRBJ2-3
cdr3_aa: CAARLGTFTDTQYF
cdr3_nt: TGCGCCGCCCGACTTGGCACGTTCACAGATACGCAGTATTTT

v_call: TRBV10-3
clone_size: -
d_call: TRBD2
j_call: TRBJ2-1
cdr3_aa: CATSSSSGGDYNEQFF
cdr3_nt: TGTGCCACGAGCTCCTCTAGCGGGGGGGACTACAATGAGCAGTTCTTC

v_call: TRBV6-1
clone_size: -
d_call: TRBD2
j_call: TRBJ2-2
cdr3_aa: CASSVLAGGTLGELFF
cdr3_nt: TGTGCCAGCAGTGTCTTAGCGGGAGGTACCTTGGGGGAGCTGTTTTTT

v_call: TRBV14
clone_size: -
d_call: TRBD2
j_call: TRBJ2-3
cdr3_aa: CASSQDLLAGDADTQYF
cdr3_nt: TGTGCCAGCAGCCAAGATCTACTAGCGGGAGATGCAGATACGCAGTATTTT

v_call: TRBV30
clone_size: -
d_call: -
j_call: TRBJ2-7
cdr3_aa: CAWITDRIRSIWPYEQYF
cdr3_nt: TGTGCCTGGATCACCGACAGGATTCGCTCGATTTGGCCCTACGAGCAGTACTTC

v_call: TRBV27
clone_size: -
d_call: -
j_call: TRBJ1-3
cdr3_aa: CASSFGRAAGNTIYF
cdr3_nt: TGTGCCAGCAGTTTCGGGAGGGCGGCTGGAAACACCATATATTTT

v_call: TRBV15
clone_size: -
d_call: -
j_call: TRBJ1-2
cdr3_aa: CATSRADTLGSYGYTF
cdr3_nt: TGTGCCACCAGCAGAGCCGACACCCTAGGCAGTTATGGCTACACCTTC

v_call: TRBV7-9
clone_size: -
d_call: TRBD1
j_call: TRBJ1-1
cdr3_aa: CASSSRGTGDTEAFF
cdr3_nt: TGTGCCAGCAGCTCCCGCGGGACAGGGGACACTGAAGCTTTCTTT

v_call: TRBV5-6
clone_size: -
d_call: -
j_call: TRBJ2-2
cdr3_aa: CASSLGRLNTGELFF
cdr3_nt: TGTGCCAGCAGCTTGGGGAGGCTGAACACCGGGGAGCTGTTTTTT

v_call: TRBV19
clone_size: -
d_call: -
j_call: TRBJ2-2
cdr3_aa: CASSYLTGELFF
cdr3_nt: TGTGCCAGTAGTTACCTCACCGGGGAGCTGTTTTTT

v_call: TRBV10-3
clone_size: once
d_call: TRBD2
j_call: TRBJ2-5
cdr3_aa: CAISESGSGGKETQYF
cdr3_nt: TGTGCCATCAGTGAGTCAGGTAGCGGGGGTAAAGAGACCCAGTACTTC

v_call: TRBV5-4
clone_size: -
d_call: -
j_call: TRBJ2-1
cdr3_aa: CASSSDGSAYNEQFF
cdr3_nt: TGTGCCAGCAGCTCTGATGGTTCCGCTTACAATGAGCAGTTCTTC

v_call: TRBV9
clone_size: -
d_call: TRBD2
j_call: TRBJ2-5
cdr3_aa: CASSVGTSGQETQYF
cdr3_nt: TGTGCCAGCAGCGTAGGAACTAGCGGCCAAGAGACCCAGTACTTC

v_call: TRBV29-1
clone_size: -
d_call: -
j_call: TRBJ1-4
cdr3_aa: CSVVVNEKLFF
cdr3_nt: TGCAGCGTTGTTGTTAATGAAAAACTGTTTTTT

v_call: TRBV27
clone_size: -
d_call: TRBD1
j_call: TRBJ2-4
cdr3_aa: CASSAQRQGLTKNIQYF
cdr3_nt: TGTGCCAGCAGTGCGCAGAGACAGGGGTTGACCAAAAACATTCAGTACTTC

v_call: TRBV5-1
clone_size: -
d_call: TRBD1
j_call: TRBJ2-5
cdr3_aa: CASSFGDSQETQYF
cdr3_nt: TGCGCCAGCAGCTTCGGGGACAGCCAAGAGACCCAGTACTTC

v_call: TRBV10-2
clone_size: -
d_call: -
j_call: TRBJ2-7
cdr3_aa: CASSESGRGGEQYF
cdr3_nt: TGCGCCAGCAGTGAGTCTGGCAGGGGCGGCGAGCAGTACTTC

v_call: TRBV7-3
clone_size: once
d_call: -
j_call: TRBJ2-7
cdr3_aa: CASSLKGGYEQYF
cdr3_nt: TGTGCCAGCAGCTTAAAGGGGGGCTACGAGCAGTACTTC

v_call: TRBV5-8
clone_size: -
d_call: -
j_call: TRBJ2-7
cdr3_aa: CASSLGRAYEQYF
cdr3_nt: TGTGCCAGCAGCTTGGGCAGGGCCTACGAGCAGTACTTC

v_call: TRBV18
clone_size: -
d_call: -
j_call: TRBJ2-1
cdr3_aa: CASSRAEGGNEQFF
cdr3_nt: TGTGCCAGCTCCCGCGCGGAGGGAGGCAATGAGCAGTTCTTC

v_call: TRBV6-5
clone_size: -
d_call: -
j_call: TRBJ2-7
cdr3_aa: CASSPRRGEQYF
cdr3_nt: TGTGCCAGCAGTCCCAGGCGGGGCGAGCAGTACTTC

v_call: TRBV6-1
clone_size: -
d_call: -
j_call: TRBJ1-5
cdr3_aa: CATQWGLSNQPQHF
cdr3_nt: TGTGCCACTCAATGGGGTTTGAGCAATCAGCCCCAGCATTTT

v_call: TRBV6-5
clone_size: -
d_call: TRBD1
j_call: TRBJ2-3
cdr3_aa: CASSYSDRGTDTQYF
cdr3_nt: TGTGCCAGCAGTTACTCGGACAGGGGGACAGATACGCAGTATTTT

v_call: TRBV7-2
clone_size: -
d_call: -
j_call: TRBJ2-5
cdr3_aa: CASSHQRYQETQYF
cdr3_nt: TGTGCCAGCAGCCACCAACGGTACCAAGAGACCCAGTACTTC

v_call: TRBV9
clone_size: few
d_call: -
j_call: TRBJ1-2
cdr3_aa: CASSVQGTNYGYTF
cdr3_nt: TGTGCCAGCAGCGTTCAGGGGACTAACTATGGCTACACCTTC

v_call: TRBV4-1
clone_size: -
d_call: -
j_call: TRBJ1-4
cdr3_aa: CASSQVQGEKLFF
cdr3_nt: TGCGCCAGCAGCCAAGTCCAGGGGGAAAAACTGTTTTTT

v_call: TRBV5-1
clone_size: -
d_call: TRBD1
j_call: TRBJ1-6
cdr3_aa: CASSLETGFNSPLHF
cdr3_nt: TGCGCCAGCAGCTTGGAGACAGGGTTTAATTCACCCCTCCACTTT

v_call: TRBV6-6
clone_size: -
d_call: TRBD1
j_call: TRBJ1-4
cdr3_aa: CASSYGRGYEKLFF
cdr3_nt: TGTGCCAGCAGTTATGGCAGGGGGTATGAAAAACTGTTTTTT

v_call: TRBV5-4
clone_size: -
d_call: -
j_call: TRBJ1-2
cdr3_aa: CASSLVIGDLYGYTF
cdr3_nt: TGTGCCAGCAGCTTGGTTATCGGCGATCTCTATGGCTACACCTTC

v_call: TRBV10-3
clone_size: -
d_call: -
j_call: TRBJ2-3
cdr3_aa: CAISGGQSTDTQYF
cdr3_nt: TGTGCCATCAGTGGAGGACAGAGCACAGATACGCAGTATTTT

v_call: TRBV9
clone_size: -
d_call: -
j_call: TRBJ2-7
cdr3_aa: CASSVLGLPFDEQYF
cdr3_nt: TGTGCCAGCAGCGTCTTGGGCCTCCCGTTCGACGAGCAGTACTTC

v_call: TRBV29-1
clone_size: -
d_call: -
j_call: TRBJ1-4
cdr3_aa: CSVVTLGEKLFF
cdr3_nt: TGCAGCGTTGTAACTCTGGGGGAAAAACTGTTTTTT

v_call: TRBV18
clone_size: -
d_call: TRBD1
j_call: TRBJ1-4
cdr3_aa: CASSPQPGQGSTNEKLFF
cdr3_nt: TGTGCCAGCTCACCACAACCGGGACAGGGTTCAACTAATGAAAAACTGTTTTTT